Listed below are T cell receptor beta chains from one sample, sequenced in a study of blood T cell repertoires in COVID-19. This table comes from immunoSEQ multiplex PCR, and its TCRdb copy is limited to in-frame clones, with some not included. The table lists under 300,000 clones, about nine tenths of them singletons. Sample: peripheral blood. These receptors all come from a man aged 25-45 years who had recovered from COVID-19. The conserved cysteine and the conserved F or W are not part of the CDR3 here. The order of the fields is V gene, CDR3 protein.

V: TRBV6-2/TRBV6-3; CDR3: ASSQSLEAF
V: TRBV4-1; CDR3: ASSPRMESTGELF
V: TRBV7-2; CDR3: ASSLVPLAGGRTDTQY
V: TRBV21-1; CDR3: ASSPDSGANVLT
V: TRBV2; CDR3: ASRDIDEKLF
V: TRBV6-6; CDR3: ASSPRQAGGGYNEQF
V: TRBV5-4; CDR3: ASSSGGGPLGEQY
V: TRBV4-1; CDR3: ASSRIGQTTTYEQY
V: TRBV18; CDR3: ASSPGQGKDTQY
V: TRBV20-1; CDR3: SATSNYGYT
V: TRBV15; CDR3: ATSRGRVNTEAF
V: TRBV2; CDR3: ASSDRGRPNEKLF
V: TRBV9; CDR3: ASSVSTGANTEAF
V: TRBV2; CDR3: ASRGPNSPLH
V: TRBV12-3/TRBV12-4; CDR3: ASSLLTEEGYT
V: TRBV24-1; CDR3: ATSDQYNEQF
V: TRBV7-2; CDR3: ASSLETRVYEQF
V: TRBV5-1; CDR3: ASSLSATNEKLF
V: TRBV7-9; CDR3: ASSLVGQDSTHGYT
V: TRBV4-1; CDR3: ASSQENRNNQPQH
V: TRBV15; CDR3: ATSRGSTSGRYEQY
V: TRBV2; CDR3: ASRPRRLLYQETQY
V: TRBV5-5; CDR3: ASSLIDRAPGVTQY